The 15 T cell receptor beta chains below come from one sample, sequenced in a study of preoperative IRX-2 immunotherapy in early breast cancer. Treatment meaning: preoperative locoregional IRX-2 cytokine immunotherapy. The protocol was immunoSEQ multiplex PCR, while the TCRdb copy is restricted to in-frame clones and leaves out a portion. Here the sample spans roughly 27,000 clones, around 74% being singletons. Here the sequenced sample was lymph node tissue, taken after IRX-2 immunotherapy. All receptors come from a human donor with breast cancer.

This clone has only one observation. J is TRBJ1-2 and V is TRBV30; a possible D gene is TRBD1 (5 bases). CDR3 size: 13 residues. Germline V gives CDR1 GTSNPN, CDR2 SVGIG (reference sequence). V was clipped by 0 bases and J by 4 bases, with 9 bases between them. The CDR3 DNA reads TGTGCCTGGAGTGTACAGGATCGCTATGGCTACACCTTC. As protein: CAWSVQDRYGYTF.

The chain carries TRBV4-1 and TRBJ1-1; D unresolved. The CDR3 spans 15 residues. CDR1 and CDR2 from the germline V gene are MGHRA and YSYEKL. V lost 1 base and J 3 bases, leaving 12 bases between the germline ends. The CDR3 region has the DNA TGCGCCAGCAGCCAAGTCCCGGGGAGCGACACTGAAGCTTTCTTT. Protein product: CASSQVPGSDTEAFF.

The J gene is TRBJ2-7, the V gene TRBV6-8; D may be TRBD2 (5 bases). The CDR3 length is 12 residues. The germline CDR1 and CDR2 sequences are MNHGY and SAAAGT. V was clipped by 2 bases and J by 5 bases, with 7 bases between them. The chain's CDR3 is CASSYGENEQYF. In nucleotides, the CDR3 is TGTGCCAGCAGTTACGGGGAGAACGAGCAGTACTTC.

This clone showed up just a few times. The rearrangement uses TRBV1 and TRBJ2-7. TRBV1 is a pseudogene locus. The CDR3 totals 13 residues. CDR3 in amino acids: CASSQQPVYEQYF. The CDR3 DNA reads TGCGCCAGCAGCCAGCAGCCCGTCTACGAGCAGTACTTC.

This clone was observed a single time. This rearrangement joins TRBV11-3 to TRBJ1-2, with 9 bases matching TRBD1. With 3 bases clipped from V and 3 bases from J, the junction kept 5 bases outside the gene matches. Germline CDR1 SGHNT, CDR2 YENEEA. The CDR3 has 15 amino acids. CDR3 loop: CASSLLGQGDYGYTF. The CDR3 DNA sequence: TGTGCCAGCAGCTTGCTGGGACAGGGCGACTATGGCTACACCTTC. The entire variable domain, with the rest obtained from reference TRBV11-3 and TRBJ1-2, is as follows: EAGVVQSPRYKIIEKKQPVAFWCNPISGHNTLYWYLQNLGQGPELLIRYENEEAVDDSQLPKDRFSAERLKGVDSTLKIQPAELGDSAVYLCASSLLGQGDYGYTFGSGTRLTVV.

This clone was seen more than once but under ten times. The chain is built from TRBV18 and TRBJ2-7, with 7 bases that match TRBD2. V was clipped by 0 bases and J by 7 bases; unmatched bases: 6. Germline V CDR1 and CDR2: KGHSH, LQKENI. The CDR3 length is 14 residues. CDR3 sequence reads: CASSPPTGGNEQYF. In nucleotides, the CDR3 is TGTGCCAGCTCACCACCGACGGGAGGCAATGAGCAGTACTTC. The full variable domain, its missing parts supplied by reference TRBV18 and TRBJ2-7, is NAGVMQNPRHLVRRRGQEARLRCSPMKGHSHVYWYRQLPEEGLKFMVYLQKENIIDESGMPKERFSAEFPKEGPSILRIQQVVRGDSAAYFCASSPPTGGNEQYFGPGTRLTVT.

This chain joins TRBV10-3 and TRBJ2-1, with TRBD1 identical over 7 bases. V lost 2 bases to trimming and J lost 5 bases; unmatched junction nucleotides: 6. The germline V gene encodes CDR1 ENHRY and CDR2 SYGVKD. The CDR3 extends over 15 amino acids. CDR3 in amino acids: CAISEPAGTDNEQFF. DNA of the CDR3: TGTGCCATCAGTGAGCCCGCCGGGACAGACAATGAGCAGTTCTTC.

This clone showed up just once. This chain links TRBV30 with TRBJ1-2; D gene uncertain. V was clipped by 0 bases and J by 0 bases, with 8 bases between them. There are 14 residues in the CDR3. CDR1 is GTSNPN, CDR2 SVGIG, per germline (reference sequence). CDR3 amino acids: CAWSVGPTNYGYTF. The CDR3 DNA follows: TGTGCCTGGAGTGTAGGACCGACTAACTATGGCTACACCTTC.

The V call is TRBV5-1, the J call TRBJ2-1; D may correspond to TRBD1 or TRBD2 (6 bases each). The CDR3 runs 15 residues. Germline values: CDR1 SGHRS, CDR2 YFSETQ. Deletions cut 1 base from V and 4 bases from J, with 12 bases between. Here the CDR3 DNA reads TGCGCCAGCAGCTTGACGCCGGGGGCTTACAATGAGCAGTTCTTC. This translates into CASSLTPGAYNEQFF. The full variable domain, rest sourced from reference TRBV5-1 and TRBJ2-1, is KAGVTQTPRYLIKTRGQQVTLSCSPISGHRSVSWYQQTPGQGLQFLFEYFSETQRNKGNFPGRFSGRQFSNSRSEMNVSTLELGDSALYLCASSLTPGAYNEQFFGPGTRLTVL.

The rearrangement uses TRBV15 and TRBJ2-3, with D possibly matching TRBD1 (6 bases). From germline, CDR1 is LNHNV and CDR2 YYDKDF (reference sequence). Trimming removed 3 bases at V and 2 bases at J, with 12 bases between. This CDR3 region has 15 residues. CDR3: CATSSSGDATDTQYF. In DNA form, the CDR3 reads TGTGCCACCAGCAGCTCAGGGGATGCCACAGATACGCAGTATTTT. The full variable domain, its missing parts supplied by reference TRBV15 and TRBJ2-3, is DAMVIQNPRYQVTQFGKPVTLSCSQTLNHNVMYWYQQKSSQAPKLLFHYYDKDFNNEADTPDNFQSRRPNTSFCFLDIRSPGLGDTAMYLCATSSSGDATDTQYFGPGTRLTVL.

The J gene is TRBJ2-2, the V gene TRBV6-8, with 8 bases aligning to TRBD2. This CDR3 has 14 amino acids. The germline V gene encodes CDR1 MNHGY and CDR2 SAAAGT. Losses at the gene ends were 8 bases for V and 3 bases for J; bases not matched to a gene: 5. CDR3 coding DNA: TGTGCCAGCCAGAGCGGGAGACACACCGGGGAGCTGTTTTTT. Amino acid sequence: CASQSGRHTGELFF.

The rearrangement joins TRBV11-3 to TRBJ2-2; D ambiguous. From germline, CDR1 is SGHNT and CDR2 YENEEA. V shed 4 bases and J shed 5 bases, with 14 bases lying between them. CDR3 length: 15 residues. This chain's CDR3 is CASSSYSETTGELFF. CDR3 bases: TGTGCCAGCAGCTCCTACAGTGAGACTACCGGGGAGCTGTTTTTT.

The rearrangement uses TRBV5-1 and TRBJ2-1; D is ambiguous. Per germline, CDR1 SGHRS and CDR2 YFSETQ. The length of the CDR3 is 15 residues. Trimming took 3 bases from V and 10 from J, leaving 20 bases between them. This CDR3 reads CASSSDRADGGEQFF. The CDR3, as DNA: TGCGCCAGCAGCTCGGACCGGGCCGATGGTGGGGAGCAGTTCTTC. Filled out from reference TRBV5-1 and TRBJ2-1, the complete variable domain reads KAGVTQTPRYLIKTRGQQVTLSCSPISGHRSVSWYQQTPGQGLQFLFEYFSETQRNKGNFPGRFSGRQFSNSRSEMNVSTLELGDSALYLCASSSDRADGGEQFFGPGTRLTVL.

As DNA, the CDR3 is TGTGCCAGCAGCTTTTACAGGACTAGCGGTTACAATGAGCAGTTCTTC. Translated, it gives CASSFYRTSGYNEQFF. V is TRBV11-3 and J is TRBJ2-1; 10 bases align to TRBD2. From germline, CDR1 is SGHNT and CDR2 YENEEA. The CDR3 extends over 16 amino acids. V trimming: 3 bases; J trimming: 4 bases; junction bases outside the gene matches: 6.

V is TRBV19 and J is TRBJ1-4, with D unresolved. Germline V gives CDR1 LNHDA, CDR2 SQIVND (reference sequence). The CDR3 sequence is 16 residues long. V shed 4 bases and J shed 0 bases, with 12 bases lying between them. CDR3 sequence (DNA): TGTGCCAGTAGTACCGAGATCAAAGCAACTAATGAAAAACTGTTTTTT. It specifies CASSTEIKATNEKLFF. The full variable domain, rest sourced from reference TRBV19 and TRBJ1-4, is DGGITQSPKYLFRKEGQNVTLSCEQNLNHDAMYWYRQDPGQGLRLIYYSQIVNDFQKGDIAEGYSVSREKKESFPLTVTSAQKNPTAFYLCASSTEIKATNEKLFFGSGTQLSVL.